The present TCR beta chain was sequenced within a study of blood T cells in healthy people across ages. Study-level results: Older individuals had lower TCR beta diversity per million T cells (the decline was roughly linear). Among long-lived donors, naive CD4+ cells were more numerous and diversity higher than in aged donors. Higher naive T cell percentage went strongly together with higher TCR beta diversity.

This CDR3 has 16 residues. J was trimmed by 6 bases and V by 5 bases; bases with no gene match: 10. Germline assignment: CDR1 SGHVS and CDR2 FQNEAQ. Using a J-beta primer mix together with a sample-barcoded 5' primer, a second PCR was run for roughly 6 to 12 cycles. TCRdb passed the 5' RACE reads through MiXCR, listing each CDR3 protein once. This sample has about 1.4 million distinct CDR3 sequences, with roughly 60% found just once. For this clonotype: Its cognate antigen is unknown.

Isolation of PBMCs gave at least 6.5 million cells per sample. This sequence originates from a man aged 18 to 30 in good health. V and J are TRBV7-8 and TRBJ2-2; 9 bases are a match to TRBD2. The sample consisted of blood. The CDR3 nucleotides are TGTGCCAGCAGCCCATTGGGACTAGCAGAGTCCGGGGAGCTGTTTTTT. Its protein product is CASSPLGLAESGELFF.